These T cell receptor beta chains were read from a single sample in a study of T cell clonotyping in hematopoietic cell transplantation. Only in-frame clones appear in the TCRdb table, and some are missing; sequencing was by immunoSEQ multiplex PCR. The sample holds 15,000 to 20,000 clones, roughly 85% seen once. Source material: peripheral blood mononuclear cells. The receptor source for this set is a woman aged 40 to 50 in good health. Some clones in this sample may be carry-over from other donors' samples. Both conserved end residues are part of each CDR3. A D gene is named only where the DNA matches it firmly. Only part of the rows carry a size: once, few, many, or a class if the clone is expanded.

cdr3_aa,cdr3_nt,d_call,v_call,clone_size,j_call
CASSPNLHHTIYF,TGTGCCAGCAGCCCGAACCTACATCACACCATATATTTT,.,TRBV6-5,.,TRBJ1-3
CASSSGTANTEAFF,TGTGCCAGCAGCTCCGGGACGGCAAACACTGAAGCTTTCTTT,.,TRBV7-3,.,TRBJ1-1
CASRGSRGSNQPQHF,TGTGCCAGCAGAGGCTCCAGGGGTAGCAATCAGCCCCAGCATTTT,.,TRBV28,.,TRBJ1-5
CASSPGPTSGETQYF,TGCGCCAGCAGCCCTGGACCTACCTCCGGGGAGACCCAGTACTTC,.,TRBV5-1,once,TRBJ2-5
CASRPHGGRDTEAFF,TGTGCCAGCAGACCCCACGGCGGGCGGGACACTGAAGCTTTTTTT,.,TRBV6-5,once,TRBJ1-1
CASSVGPLGKANYGYTF,TGTGCCAGCAGCGTAGGTCCTCTAGGAAAAGCTAACTATGGCTACACCTTC,.,TRBV9,.,TRBJ1-2
CASSRGDRGLHTEAFF,TGCGCCAGCAGCCGGGGGGACAGGGGTCTTCACACTGAAGCTTTCTTT,TRBD1,TRBV4-1,.,TRBJ1-1
CASSTRFGGYTF,TGTGCCAGCAGTACCAGGTTTGGTGGCTACACCTTC,.,TRBV6-5,few,TRBJ1-2
CATLGQGRGYTF,TGTGCCACCCTCGGACAGGGAAGAGGCTACACCTTC,TRBD1,TRBV28,.,TRBJ1-2
CAWSKGQDNSPLHF,TGTGCCTGGAGTAAGGGACAGGATAATTCACCCCTCCACTTT,TRBD1,TRBV30,.,TRBJ1-6
CASSWTSGDSSYNEQFF,TGTGCCAGCAGTTGGACTAGCGGGGACAGCTCCTACAATGAGCAGTTCTTC,TRBD2,TRBV14,.,TRBJ2-1
CAWRAAGAQETQYF,TGTGCCTGGAGGGCGGCGGGGGCCCAAGAGACCCAGTACTTC,.,TRBV30,.,TRBJ2-5
CASSDQVVDEQYF,TGTGCCAGCTCGGATCAGGTAGTGGACGAGCAGTACTTC,.,TRBV6-1,.,TRBJ2-7
CASSRSPTGVSGEQYF,TGTGCCAGCAGCCGCAGCCCCACAGGGGTTAGTGGCGAGCAGTACTTC,TRBD1,TRBV5-6,.,TRBJ2-7
CASSLSLSLGGQYF,TGTGCCAGCAGTTTAAGCTTATCGCTTGGAGGACAGTACTTC,.,TRBV27,.,TRBJ2-7
CASRDSDRAGGEQYF,TGTGCCAGCAGGGACTCCGACAGGGCAGGTGGCGAGCAGTACTTC,TRBD1,TRBV27,few,TRBJ2-7
CASSLAPLRNTGELFF,TGTGCCAGCAGCTTAGCCCCACTGCGGAACACCGGGGAGCTGTTTTTT,.,TRBV7-2,.,TRBJ2-2
CASSVDGTGGEKLFF,TGTGCCAGCAGCGTAGATGGGACAGGGGGTGAAAAACTGTTTTTT,TRBD1,TRBV9,few,TRBJ1-4
CASSRILASADTQYF,TGTGCCAGCAGCCGGATACTAGCTAGCGCAGATACGCAGTATTTT,.,TRBV11-1,.,TRBJ2-3
CASSMGQGPGDYGYTF,TGTGCCAGCAGCATGGGACAGGGGCCGGGCGACTATGGCTACACCTTC,TRBD1,TRBV7-6,.,TRBJ1-2
CAFTSGNDNEQFF,TGTGCCTTCACTAGTGGGAATGACAATGAGCAGTTCTTC,.,TRBV5-4,.,TRBJ2-1
CASSLWYDQPQHF,TGTGCCAGCAGTTTATGGTACGATCAGCCCCAGCATTTT,.,TRBV27,few,TRBJ1-5
CASSTGQVEETQYF,TGTGCCAGCAGCACGGGACAGGTCGAAGAGACCCAGTACTTC,TRBD1,TRBV11-2,.,TRBJ2-5
CASSQEERSYGYTF,TGCGCCAGCAGCCAAGAAGAAAGATCCTATGGCTACACCTTC,.,TRBV4-3,.,TRBJ1-2
CSVEVGQAPGGYTF,TGCAGCGTTGAAGTGGGACAGGCGCCTGGTGGCTACACCTTC,TRBD1,TRBV29-1,few,TRBJ1-2
CASSTGTISNQPQHF,TGTGCCAGCAGTACCGGGACAATTAGCAATCAGCCCCAGCATTTT,.,TRBV6-1,.,TRBJ1-5
CASAGTSGNTIYF,TGTGCCAGCGCCGGGACATCTGGAAACACCATATATTTT,.,TRBV2,.,TRBJ1-3
CASSLGGNTEAFF,TGCGCCAGCAGCTTGGGAGGGAACACTGAAGCTTTCTTT,.,TRBV5-1,.,TRBJ1-1
CASINQGASVWGYTF,TGTGCCAGCATCAACCAGGGGGCCTCGGTGTGGGGCTACACCTTC,TRBD1,TRBV28,.,TRBJ1-2
CASSQGGGETQYF,TGTGCCAGCAGCCAAGGAGGGGGTGAGACCCAGTACTTC,.,TRBV16,few,TRBJ2-5
CASRRQGWGNTEAFF,TGTGCCAGCAGACGACAGGGTTGGGGGAACACTGAAGCTTTCTTT,TRBD1,TRBV6-5,.,TRBJ1-1
CASSLAVTYNEQFF,TGTGCCAGCAGCTTGGCAGTCACATACAATGAGCAGTTCTTC,.,TRBV5-6,.,TRBJ2-1
CASSQDKEAGSGPQHF,TGCGCCAGCAGCCAAGATAAAGAGGCAGGCTCCGGACCCCAGCATTTT,.,TRBV4-3,.,TRBJ1-5
CASSGGGASYEQYF,TGTGCCAGCAGTGGCGGGGGGGCGTCCTACGAGCAGTACTTC,TRBD2,TRBV25-1,.,TRBJ2-7
CASSSWAANNEKLFF,TGTGCCAGTAGTTCGTGGGCAGCTAATAATGAAAAACTGTTTTTT,.,TRBV19,.,TRBJ1-4
CSVEDRVEQYF,TGCAGCGTTGAAGACAGGGTCGAGCAGTACTTC,.,TRBV29-1,.,TRBJ2-7
CASSLGSGTGTYEQYF,TGTGCCAGCAGTTTGGGAAGCGGGACAGGGACCTACGAGCAGTACTTC,TRBD1,TRBV28,.,TRBJ2-7
CASSQQLAGVGPTQYF,TGTGCCAGCAGCCAACAACTAGCGGGAGTAGGTCCTACGCAGTATTTT,TRBD2,TRBV4-2,once,TRBJ2-3
CASSGLAGIREQFF,TGTGCCAGCAGTGGACTAGCTGGTATCCGTGAGCAGTTCTTC,TRBD2,TRBV2,.,TRBJ2-1
CASSAGTGLLGRKGGFTEAFF,TGTGCCAGCAGTGCCGGGACAGGGTTGTTAGGTCGCAAAGGAGGTTTTACTGAAGCTTTCTTT,TRBD1,TRBV27,.,TRBJ1-1
CAWSVGQAYEQYF,TGTGCCTGGAGTGTAGGCCAGGCCTACGAGCAGTACTTC,.,TRBV30,.,TRBJ2-7
CASSLELREQETQYF,TGTGCCAGCAGCTTAGAATTAAGGGAGCAAGAGACCCAGTACTTC,.,TRBV11-3,.,TRBJ2-5
CASSPVSNNQPQHF,TGTGCCAGCAGCCCCGTATCGAACAATCAGCCCCAGCATTTT,.,TRBV11-2,few,TRBJ1-5
CASNFPPADTQYF,TGTGCCAGCAACTTCCCGCCTGCAGATACGCAGTATTTT,.,TRBV7-2,few,TRBJ2-3
CASSWTAGGVYEQYF,TGCGCCAGCAGCTGGACGGCAGGGGGCGTGTACGAGCAGTACTTC,TRBD1,TRBV5-1,.,TRBJ2-7
CASSLSSGSWYEQYF,TGTGCCAGCAGCCTATCTAGCGGGAGTTGGTACGAGCAGTACTTC,TRBD2,TRBV27,.,TRBJ2-7
CASSYSRGAEQFF,TGTGCCAGCAGTTACTCTAGGGGCGCGGAGCAGTTCTTC,.,TRBV6-5,.,TRBJ2-1
CASSPGVASYGYTF,TGTGCCAGCAGCCCGGGAGTCGCGTCCTATGGCTACACCTTC,.,TRBV13,few,TRBJ1-2
CSVGQGHTEAFF,TGCAGCGTCGGACAGGGCCACACTGAAGCTTTCTTT,TRBD1,TRBV29-1,.,TRBJ1-1
CASSLRGLYNEQFF,TGCGCCAGCAGCCTCAGGGGGCTCTACAATGAGCAGTTCTTC,TRBD1,TRBV4-3,.,TRBJ2-1
CASSQDRQAPYEQYF,TGCGCCAGCAGCCAAGATCGGCAGGCACCCTACGAGCAGTACTTC,.,TRBV4-3,.,TRBJ2-7
CASTHWRSYEQYF,TGTGCCAGCACCCACTGGCGGAGCTACGAGCAGTACTTC,.,TRBV11-2,.,TRBJ2-7
CASSFKGFSTDTQYF,TGTGCCAGCAGCTTTAAGGGATTTAGCACAGATACGCAGTATTTT,.,TRBV11-2,once,TRBJ2-3
CASSSGGTGRAEAFF,TGTGCCAGCAGCTCCGGGGGAACAGGGCGCGCTGAAGCTTTCTTT,.,TRBV7-2,once,TRBJ1-1
CAWHGTGAGYTF,TGTGCCTGGCATGGGACAGGGGCTGGCTACACCTTC,TRBD1,TRBV30,.,TRBJ1-2
CASSIFTGDLVQPQHF,TGTGCCAGTAGTATTTTCACAGGGGATTTAGTTCAGCCCCAGCATTTT,TRBD1,TRBV19,once,TRBJ1-5
CASSLRHMNTEAFF,TGTGCCAGCAGCTTAAGACACATGAACACTGAAGCTTTCTTT,.,TRBV13,.,TRBJ1-1
CASSQRGSLLLVGEQYF,TGTGCCAGCAGCCAGAGGGGATCGCTACTACTGGTGGGCGAGCAGTACTTC,.,TRBV27,.,TRBJ2-7
CASGDRLASNQPQHF,TGTGCCAGCGGAGACAGGTTAGCTAGCAATCAGCCCCAGCATTTT,.,TRBV6-6,.,TRBJ1-5